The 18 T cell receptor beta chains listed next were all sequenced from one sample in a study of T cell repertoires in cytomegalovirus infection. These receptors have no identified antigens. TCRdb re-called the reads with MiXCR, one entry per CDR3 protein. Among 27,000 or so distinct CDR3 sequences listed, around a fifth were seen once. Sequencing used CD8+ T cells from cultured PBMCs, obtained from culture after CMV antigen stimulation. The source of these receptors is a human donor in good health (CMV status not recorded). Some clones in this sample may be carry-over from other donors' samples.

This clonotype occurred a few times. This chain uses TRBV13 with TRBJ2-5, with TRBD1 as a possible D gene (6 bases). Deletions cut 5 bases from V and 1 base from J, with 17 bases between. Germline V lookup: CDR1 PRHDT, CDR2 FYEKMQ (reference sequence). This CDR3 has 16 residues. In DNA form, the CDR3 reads TGTGCCAGCAGCCCCGGCGTTGGGGGCACCCAAGAGACCCAGTACTTC. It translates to CASSPGVGGTQETQYF.

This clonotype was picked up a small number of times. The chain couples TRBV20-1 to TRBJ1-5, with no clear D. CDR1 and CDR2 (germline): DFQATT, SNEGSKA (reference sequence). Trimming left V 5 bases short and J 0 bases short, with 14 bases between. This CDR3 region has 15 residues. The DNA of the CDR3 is TGCAGTGCTGCCTTCGACGGGTATAGCAATCAGCCCCAGCATTTT. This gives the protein CSAAFDGYSNQPQHF.

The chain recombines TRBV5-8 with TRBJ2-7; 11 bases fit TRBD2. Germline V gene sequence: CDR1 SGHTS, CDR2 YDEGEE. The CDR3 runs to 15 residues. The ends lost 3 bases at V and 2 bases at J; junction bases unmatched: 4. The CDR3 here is CASSSLAGATYEQYF. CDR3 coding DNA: TGTGCCAGCAGCTCACTAGCGGGAGCTACCTACGAGCAGTACTTC.

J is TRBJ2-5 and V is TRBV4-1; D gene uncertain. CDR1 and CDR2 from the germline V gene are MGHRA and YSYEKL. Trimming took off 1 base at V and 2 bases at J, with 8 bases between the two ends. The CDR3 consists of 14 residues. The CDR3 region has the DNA TGCGCCAGCAGCCAAGGACGGGCACAAGAGACCCAGTACTTC. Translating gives CASSQGRAQETQYF.

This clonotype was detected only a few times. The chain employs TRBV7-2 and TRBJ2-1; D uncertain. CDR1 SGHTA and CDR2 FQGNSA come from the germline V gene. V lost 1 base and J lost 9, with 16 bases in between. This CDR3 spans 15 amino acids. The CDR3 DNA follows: TGTGCCAGCAGCTTAGGAGTGATACTGTACGGTGAGCAGTTCTTC. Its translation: CASSLGVILYGEQFF.

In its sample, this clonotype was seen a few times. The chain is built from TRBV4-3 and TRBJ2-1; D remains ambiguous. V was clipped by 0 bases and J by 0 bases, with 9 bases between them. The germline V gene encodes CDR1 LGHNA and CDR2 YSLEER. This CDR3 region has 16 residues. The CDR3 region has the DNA TGCGCCAGCAGCCAAGATAGTGGTAGCTCCTACAATGAGCAGTTCTTC. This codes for CASSQDSGSSYNEQFF.

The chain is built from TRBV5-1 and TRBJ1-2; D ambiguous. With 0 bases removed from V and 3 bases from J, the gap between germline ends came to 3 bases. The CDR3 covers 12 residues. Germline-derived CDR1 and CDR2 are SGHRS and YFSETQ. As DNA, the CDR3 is TGCGCCAGCAGCTTGGGTGACTATGGCTACACCTTC. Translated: CASSLGDYGYTF.

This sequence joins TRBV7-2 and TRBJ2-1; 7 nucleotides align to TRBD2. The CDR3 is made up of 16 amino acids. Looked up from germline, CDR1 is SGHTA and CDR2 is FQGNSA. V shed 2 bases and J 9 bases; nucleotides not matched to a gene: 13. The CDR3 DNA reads TGTGCCAGCAGCTTAAGACTCCGCGGGAGCTCAGGTGAGCAGTTCTTC. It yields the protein CASSLRLRGSSGEQFF.

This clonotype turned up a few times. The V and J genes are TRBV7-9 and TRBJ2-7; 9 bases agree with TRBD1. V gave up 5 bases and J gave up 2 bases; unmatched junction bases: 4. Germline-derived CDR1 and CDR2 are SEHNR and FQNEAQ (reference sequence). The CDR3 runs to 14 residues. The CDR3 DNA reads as TGTGCCAGCAGCCGGGACAGGGTCACCTACGAGCAGTACTTC. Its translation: CASSRDRVTYEQYF.

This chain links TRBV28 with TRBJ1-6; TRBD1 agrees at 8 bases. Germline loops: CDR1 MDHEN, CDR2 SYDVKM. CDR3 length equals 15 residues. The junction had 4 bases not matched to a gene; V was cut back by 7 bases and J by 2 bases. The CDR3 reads CASIETGAYNSPLHF. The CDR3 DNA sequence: TGTGCCAGCATCGAGACAGGGGCCTATAATTCACCCCTCCACTTT.

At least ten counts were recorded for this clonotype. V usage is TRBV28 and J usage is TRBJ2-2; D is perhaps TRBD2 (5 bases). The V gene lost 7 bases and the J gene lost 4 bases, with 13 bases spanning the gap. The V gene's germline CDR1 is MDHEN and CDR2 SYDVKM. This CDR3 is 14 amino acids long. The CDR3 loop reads CASMGMGSTGELFF. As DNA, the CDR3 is TGTGCCAGCATGGGGATGGGGAGCACCGGGGAGCTGTTTTTT.

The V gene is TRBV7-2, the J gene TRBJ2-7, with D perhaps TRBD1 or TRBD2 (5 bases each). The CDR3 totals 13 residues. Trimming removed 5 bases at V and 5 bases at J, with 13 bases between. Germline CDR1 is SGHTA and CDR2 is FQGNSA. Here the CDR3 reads CASSLAGTDEQYF. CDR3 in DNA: TGTGCCAGCAGCCTCGCAGGGACGGACGAGCAGTACTTC.

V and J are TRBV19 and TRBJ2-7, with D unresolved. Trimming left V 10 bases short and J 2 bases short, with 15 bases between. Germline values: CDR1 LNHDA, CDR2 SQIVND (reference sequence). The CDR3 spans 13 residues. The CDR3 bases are TGTGCCACCAGTCGAGGCCTTACCTACGAGCAGTACTTC. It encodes CATSRGLTYEQYF.

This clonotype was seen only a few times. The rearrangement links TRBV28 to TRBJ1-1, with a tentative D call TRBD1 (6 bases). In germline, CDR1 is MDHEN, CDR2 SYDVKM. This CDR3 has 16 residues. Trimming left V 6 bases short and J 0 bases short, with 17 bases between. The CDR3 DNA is TGTGCCAGCAGGCGTACCGGGGGCCCTTTGAACACTGAAGCTTTCTTT. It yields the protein CASRRTGGPLNTEAFF.

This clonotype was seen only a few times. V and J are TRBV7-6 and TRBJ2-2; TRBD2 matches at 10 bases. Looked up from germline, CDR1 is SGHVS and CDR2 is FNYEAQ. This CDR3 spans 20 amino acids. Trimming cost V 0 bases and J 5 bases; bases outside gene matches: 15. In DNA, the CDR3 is TGTGCCAGCAGCTTAGCGAGGGGTTCTAGCGGGGGCACGAGGACCGGGGAGCTGTTTTTT. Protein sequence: CASSLARGSSGGTRTGELFF.

CDR3 sequence reads: CASSFGQGHQIYEQYF. CDR3 nucleotides: TGTGCCAGCAGCTTCGGGCAGGGGCACCAAATCTACGAGCAGTACTTC. This chain uses TRBV7-9 with TRBJ2-7; a possible D gene is TRBD1 (6 bases). The germline V and J ends were trimmed by 3 bases and 3 bases, with 18 bases remaining between them. CDR1 SEHNR and CDR2 FQNEAQ come from the germline V gene (reference sequence). CDR3 size: 16 residues.

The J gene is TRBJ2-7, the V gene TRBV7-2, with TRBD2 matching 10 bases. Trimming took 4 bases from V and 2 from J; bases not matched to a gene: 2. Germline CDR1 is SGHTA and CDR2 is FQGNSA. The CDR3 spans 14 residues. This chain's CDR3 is CASSSGLAAYEQYF. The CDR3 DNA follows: TGTGCCAGCAGCTCTGGACTAGCGGCCTACGAGCAGTACTTC.

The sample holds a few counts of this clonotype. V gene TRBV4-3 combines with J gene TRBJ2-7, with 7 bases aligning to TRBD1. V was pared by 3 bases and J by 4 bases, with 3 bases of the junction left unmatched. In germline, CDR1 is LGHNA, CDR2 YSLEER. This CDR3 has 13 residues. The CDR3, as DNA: TGCGCCAGCAGCCAGGACAGGACATACGAGCAGTACTTC. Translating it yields CASSQDRTYEQYF.